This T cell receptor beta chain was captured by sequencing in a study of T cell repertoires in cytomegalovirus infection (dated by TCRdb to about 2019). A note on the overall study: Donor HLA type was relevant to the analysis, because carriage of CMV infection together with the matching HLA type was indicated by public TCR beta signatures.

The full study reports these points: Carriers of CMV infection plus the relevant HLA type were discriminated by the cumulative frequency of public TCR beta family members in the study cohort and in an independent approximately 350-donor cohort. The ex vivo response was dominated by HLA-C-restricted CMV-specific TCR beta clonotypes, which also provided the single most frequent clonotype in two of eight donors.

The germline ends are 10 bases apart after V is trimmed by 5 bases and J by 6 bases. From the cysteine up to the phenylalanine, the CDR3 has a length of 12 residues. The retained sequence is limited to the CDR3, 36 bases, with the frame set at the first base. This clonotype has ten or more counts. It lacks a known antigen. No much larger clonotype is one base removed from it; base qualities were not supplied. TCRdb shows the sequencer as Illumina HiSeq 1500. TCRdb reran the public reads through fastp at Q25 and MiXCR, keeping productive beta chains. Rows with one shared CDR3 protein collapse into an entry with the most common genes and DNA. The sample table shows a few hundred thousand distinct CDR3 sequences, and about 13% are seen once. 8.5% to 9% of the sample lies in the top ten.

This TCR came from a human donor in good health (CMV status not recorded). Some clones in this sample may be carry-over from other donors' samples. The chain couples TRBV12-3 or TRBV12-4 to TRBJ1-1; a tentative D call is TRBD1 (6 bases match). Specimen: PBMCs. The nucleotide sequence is TGTGCCAGCAGTCCCAACAGGGCTGAAGCTTTCTTT. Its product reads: CASSPNRAEAFF.